The 24 T cell receptor beta chains below were found in one sample sequenced in a study of blood T cell repertoires in COVID-19 (dated by TCRdb to about 2020). The method was the immunoSEQ multiplex PCR assay. TCRdb stores this immuneACCESS table with in-frame sequences only. Part of the clones is absent; in the studies checked, under half of the shortfall reflects unresolved V genes, and no reason is known for the rest. Here the sample has about 280,000 clones; just under 90% occur a single time. The ten largest clones represent about 4% of the sample. What was sequenced was PBMCs or T cells enriched from blood (not recorded which). The receptors derive from a woman younger than 45 with acute COVID-19.

This rearrangement joins TRBV19 to TRBJ1-5; D is possibly TRBD1 (6 bases). Germline CDR1 is LNHDA and CDR2 is SQIVND (reference sequence). The ends were cut back, 6 bases at V and 2 bases at J, with 14 bases in the middle. This CDR3 region has 15 residues. The CDR3 sequence: CASRVQGGGNQPQHF. The CDR3 bases are TGTGCCAGTAGGGTACAGGGAGGGGGCAATCAGCCCCAGCATTTT.

The chain joins TRBV28 to TRBJ1-1, with TRBD1 matching over 8 bases. This CDR3 is built from 13 residues. The V gene's germline CDR1 is MDHEN and CDR2 SYDVKM. V trimming: 7 bases; J trimming: 6 bases; junction bases outside the gene matches: 7. The CDR3 here is CASTVTGEAEAFF. In DNA form, the CDR3 reads TGTGCCAGCACCGTGACAGGGGAAGCTGAAGCTTTCTTT. The full variable domain, with the rest looked up from reference TRBV28 and TRBJ1-1, is DVKVTQSSRYLVKRTGEKVFLECVQDMDHENMFWYRQDPGLGLRLIYFSYDVKMKEKGDIPEGYSVSREKKERFSLILESASTNQTSMYLCASTVTGEAEAFFGQGTRLTVV.

The genes are TRBV10-3 and TRBJ2-7, with D perhaps TRBD2 (7 bases). The germline V gene encodes CDR1 ENHRY and CDR2 SYGVKD. V was clipped by 10 bases and J by 0 bases, with 16 bases between them. This CDR3 region has 14 residues. The CDR3 DNA reads as TGTGCCACCGGGGGGCCGGACATCTCCTACGAGCAGTACTTC. Its translation is CATGGPDISYEQYF.

The chain has TRBV7-9 and TRBJ2-5; D is undetermined. Deletions cut 10 bases from V and 5 bases from J, with 5 bases between. Per germline, CDR1 SEHNR and CDR2 FQNEAQ (reference sequence). This CDR3 is built from 9 residues. For the CDR3, the DNA is TGTGCCACAATGGAGACCCAGTACTTC. It specifies CATMETQYF.

The table lists this clone with a count of one. The chain combines TRBV5-4 with TRBJ2-7; 7 bases agree with TRBD2. Germline CDR1 reads SGHNT; CDR2 reads YYREEE (reference sequence). The CDR3 has 15 amino acids. Losses at the gene ends were 4 bases for V and 2 bases for J; bases not matched to a gene: 9. The CDR3 reads CASSPVLAETYEQYF. CDR3 sequence (DNA): TGTGCCAGCAGCCCCGTCCTAGCGGAGACCTACGAGCAGTACTTC.

This chain joins TRBV7-9 and TRBJ1-4, with 9 nucleotides matching TRBD1. The CDR3 is 18 residues long. The J segment lost 5 bases and the V segment lost 4 bases, leaving 14 bases of the junction unmatched. Germline V gene data show CDR1 as SEHNR and CDR2 as FQNEAQ (reference sequence). The CDR3 bases are TGTGCCAGCAGCTGGACAGGGGTCCGCTTAGGGGGAAATGAAAAACTGTTTTTT. Residues: CASSWTGVRLGGNEKLFF.

The chain uses TRBV27 and TRBJ1-1, with a possible D match to TRBD1 (5 bases). The length of the CDR3 is 14 residues. V was pared by 0 bases and J by 4 bases, with 9 bases between. Germline CDR1 MNHEY, CDR2 SMNVEV (reference sequence). The CDR3 reads CASSLSRRGTEAFF. CDR3 nucleotide sequence: TGTGCCAGCAGTTTATCCCGTAGGGGCACTGAAGCTTTCTTT.

A few counts support this clone. The chain couples TRBV7-9 to TRBJ2-2; the D gene is possibly TRBD1 (6 bases). Germline CDR1 is SEHNR and CDR2 is FQNEAQ (reference sequence). The CDR3 contains 16 residues. Between the trimmed V and J ends, which lost 5 bases and 0 bases, there was a span of 13 bases. CDR3 in amino acids: CASSSPGTSNTGELFF. CDR3 DNA sequence: TGTGCCAGCAGCAGCCCCGGGACATCGAACACCGGGGAGCTGTTTTTT.

Written as DNA, the CDR3 is TGTGCCAGCGTTTCCTTTTCCGGGGAAAAACTGTTTTTT. Protein sequence: CASVSFSGEKLFF. The chain employs TRBV28 and TRBJ1-4; D gene ambiguous. V was trimmed by 8 bases and J by 8 bases, leaving 15 bases between them. The germline CDR1 and CDR2 sequences are MDHEN and SYDVKM. The CDR3 is 13 residues long.

The V and J genes are TRBV5-1 and TRBJ2-1, with 14 bases matching TRBD2. The CDR3 is 15 amino acids. The V gene end was trimmed by 3 bases and the J gene end by 6 bases; junction bases not matched to a gene: 2. The germline V gene encodes CDR1 SGHRS and CDR2 YFSETQ. CDR3 sequence: CASSWGLAGANEQFF. The CDR3 nucleotides are TGCGCCAGCAGCTGGGGACTAGCGGGGGCCAATGAGCAGTTCTTC. The complete variable domain, with remaining parts taken from reference TRBV5-1 and TRBJ2-1, reads KAGVTQTPRYLIKTRGQQVTLSCSPISGHRSVSWYQQTPGQGLQFLFEYFSETQRNKGNFPGRFSGRQFSNSRSEMNVSTLELGDSALYLCASSWGLAGANEQFFGPGTRLTVL.

This clone was seen only once. V and J are TRBV3-1 (or the pseudogene TRBV3-2) and TRBJ2-1; D perhaps matches TRBD1 (7 bases). The V gene lost 2 bases and the J gene lost 6 bases, with 17 bases spanning the gap. The CDR3 runs 16 residues. Germline V gene lookup returns CDR1 LGHDT and CDR2 YNNKEL (reference sequence). This chain's CDR3 is CASSQRGTGDSNEQFF. CDR3 DNA: TGTGCCAGCAGCCAACGAGGAACAGGGGACTCCAATGAGCAGTTCTTC.

This sequence joins TRBV7-2 and TRBJ2-1, with TRBD2 matching 11 bases. CDR1 and CDR2 from the germline V gene are SGHTA and FQGNSA. With 3 bases clipped from V and 3 bases from J, the junction kept 4 bases outside the gene matches. The CDR3 has 16 residues. The CDR3 loop is CASSFGTSGIYNEQFF. As DNA, the CDR3 is TGTGCCAGCAGCTTCGGGACTAGCGGCATCTACAATGAGCAGTTCTTC.

The chain recombines TRBV5-1 with TRBJ2-7; 7 positions match TRBD2. CDR1 and CDR2 from the germline V gene are SGHRS and YFSETQ. This CDR3 has 14 residues. Losses at the gene ends were 3 bases for V and 5 bases for J; bases not matched to a gene: 8. CDR3 bases: TGCGCCAGCAGCTCCGGACTAGATCCCAACGAGCAGTACTTC. Encoded protein: CASSSGLDPNEQYF.

Only one count was recorded for this clone. The chain uses TRBV27 and TRBJ2-7; TRBD1 might be the D (6 bases). V lost 5 bases and J 6 bases, leaving 17 bases between the germline ends. The CDR3 sequence is 14 residues long. Germline CDR1 MNHEY, CDR2 SMNVEV (reference sequence). This CDR3 reads CASSDEDRVSEQYF. CDR3 coding DNA: TGTGCCAGCAGTGACGAGGACAGAGTTAGCGAGCAGTACTTC.

This chain joins TRBV15 and TRBJ1-1; maybe TRBD1 (5 bases). This CDR3 has 14 residues. Germline assignment: CDR1 LNHNV and CDR2 YYDKDF (reference sequence). Trimming took 1 base from V and 4 from J, leaving 10 bases between them. CDR3 in DNA: TGTGCCACCAGCAGAGGGGGGGTTAGCACTGAAGCTTTCTTT. Translating gives CATSRGGVSTEAFF.

The chain links TRBV27 to TRBJ2-7, with D maybe TRBD2 (5 bases). CDR1 and CDR2 from the germline V gene are MNHEY and SMNVEV (reference sequence). CDR3 length equals 13 residues. Trimming removed 7 bases at V and 3 bases at J, with 13 bases between. This chain's CDR3 is CASKAGVSYEQYF. CDR3 nucleotide sequence: TGTGCCAGCAAGGCGGGCGTCAGCTACGAGCAGTACTTC.

This chain joins TRBV6-5 and TRBJ2-6, with D possibly being TRBD2 (6 bases). V was cut by 6 bases and J by 2 bases, with 11 bases left in between. The CDR3 is made up of 15 amino acids. From germline, CDR1 is MNHEY and CDR2 SVGAGI. The CDR3 is CASSYGEAGANVLTF. The CDR3 DNA follows: TGTGCCAGCAGCTACGGGGAGGCTGGGGCCAACGTCCTGACTTTC.

The rearrangement joins TRBV14 to TRBJ2-1; 7 bases align to TRBD2. Germline V CDR1 and CDR2: SGHDN, FVKESK. The CDR3 is 14 residues long. Trimming cost V 4 bases and J 7 bases; bases outside gene matches: 7. CDR3 nucleotide sequence: TGTGCCAGCAGCCGCGGCGGGAGTATTAATGAGCAGTTCTTC. Residues: CASSRGGSINEQFF.

The rearrangement uses TRBV4-2 and TRBJ2-3; the match to TRBD2 covers 8 bases. The CDR3 spans 16 residues. With 0 bases clipped from V and 4 bases from J, the junction kept 6 bases outside the gene matches. CDR1 and CDR2 from the germline V gene are LGHNA and YNFKEQ. This chain's CDR3 is CASSQDSGRAADTQYF. DNA of the CDR3: TGTGCCAGCAGCCAAGATTCCGGGAGGGCTGCAGATACGCAGTATTTT.

This clone was recorded once. V usage is TRBV27 and J usage is TRBJ1-1; D perhaps matches TRBD1 (5 bases). The V end lost 4 bases, the J end lost 0 bases, and 9 bases lay between the germline ends. Germline lookup yields CDR1 MNHEY and CDR2 SMNVEV (reference sequence). The CDR3 contains 14 residues. The chain's CDR3 is CASSSGAMNTEAFF. In nucleotides, the CDR3 is TGTGCCAGCAGTTCTGGGGCCATGAACACTGAAGCTTTCTTT.

The rearrangement uses TRBV19 and TRBJ1-1; D might be TRBD1 (6 bases). CDR1 is LNHDA, CDR2 SQIVND, per germline (reference sequence). V lost 6 bases, J lost 2 bases, and 13 bases lay in between. The CDR3 extends over 14 amino acids. The CDR3 reads CASRPGQFNTEAFF. In nucleotides, the CDR3 is TGTGCCAGTAGGCCGGGACAATTTAACACTGAAGCTTTCTTT.

This chain links TRBV30 with TRBJ2-1; possible D gene TRBD2, 6 bases. The CDR3 has 14 residues. CDR1 is GTSNPN, CDR2 SVGIG, per germline (reference sequence). Trimming removed 5 bases at V and 4 bases at J, with 15 bases between. In DNA, the CDR3 is TGTGCCTGGCGGAGGGCCGGGGCTTACAATGAGCAGTTCTTC. This translates into CAWRRAGAYNEQFF.

The chain is built from TRBV7-6 and TRBJ2-1; 12 bases are a match to TRBD2. Germline CDR1 and CDR2: SGHVS and FNYEAQ. CDR3 size: 20 residues. J was trimmed by 0 bases and V by 2 bases; bases with no gene match: 11. DNA for the CDR3: TGTGCCAGCAGCTTAACTCCCACTAGCGGGAGGTTTAGCTCCTACAATGAGCAGTTCTTC. Residues: CASSLTPTSGRFSSYNEQFF.

The chain carries TRBV28 and TRBJ1-1; perhaps TRBD1 as D (6 bases). The CDR3 runs to 16 residues. The ends were cut back, 3 bases at V and 0 bases at J, with 14 bases in the middle. Per germline, CDR1 MDHEN and CDR2 SYDVKM. The CDR3 reads CASSFHPGGLNTEAFF. For the CDR3, the DNA is TGTGCCAGCAGTTTCCACCCGGGGGGGCTGAACACTGAAGCTTTCTTT.